This T cell receptor (beta chain) was sequenced in a study of T cells in localized non-small cell lung cancer. Study-level findings and limits: Sequencing covered just one tumor region, so heterogeneity cannot be ruled out.

The V segment lost 6 bases and the J segment 2 bases; nucleotides outside the gene matches: 8. Germline V gives CDR1 SEHNR, CDR2 FQNEAQ (reference sequence). The CDR3 is 15 residues long. Sequenced by immunoSEQ multiplex PCR; TCRdb stores in-frame clones only, minus some. The data hold roughly 9,900 clones, with over 65% observed a single time. Regarding this clone: What it recognizes is unknown.

The receptor's source is a male donor older than 55 with stage I lung adenocarcinoma. The sample here was peripheral blood, taken before any cancer treatment. V is TRBV7-9 and J is TRBJ2-3; 7 bases match TRBD1. CDR3 loop: CASRRQGVYTDTQYF. CDR3 in DNA: TGTGCCAGCAGGAGACAGGGAGTTTACACAGATACGCAGTATTTT. Drawing the rest from reference TRBV7-9 and TRBJ2-3, the complete variable domain is DTGVSQNPRHKITKRGQNVTFRCDPISEHNRLYWYRQTLGQGPEFLTYFQNEAQLEKSRLLSDRFSAERPKGSFSTLEIQRTEQGDSAMYLCASRRQGVYTDTQYFGPGTRLTVL.